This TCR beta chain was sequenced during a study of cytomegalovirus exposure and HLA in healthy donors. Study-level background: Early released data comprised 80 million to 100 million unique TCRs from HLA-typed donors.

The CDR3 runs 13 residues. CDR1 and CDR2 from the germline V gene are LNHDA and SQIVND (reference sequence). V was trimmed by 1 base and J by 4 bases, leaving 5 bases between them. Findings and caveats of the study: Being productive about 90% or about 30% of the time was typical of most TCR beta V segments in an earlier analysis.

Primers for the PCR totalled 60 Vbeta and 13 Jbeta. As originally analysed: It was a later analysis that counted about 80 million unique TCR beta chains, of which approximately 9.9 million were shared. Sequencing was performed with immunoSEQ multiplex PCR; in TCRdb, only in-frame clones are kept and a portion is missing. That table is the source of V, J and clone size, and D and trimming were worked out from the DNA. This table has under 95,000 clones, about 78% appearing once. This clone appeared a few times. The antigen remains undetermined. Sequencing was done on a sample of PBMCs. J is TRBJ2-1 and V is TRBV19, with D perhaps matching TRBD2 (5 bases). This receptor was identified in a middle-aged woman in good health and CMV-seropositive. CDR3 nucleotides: TGTGCCAGTAGTATAGGAGGGTACAATGAGCAGTTCTTC. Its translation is CASSIGGYNEQFF.